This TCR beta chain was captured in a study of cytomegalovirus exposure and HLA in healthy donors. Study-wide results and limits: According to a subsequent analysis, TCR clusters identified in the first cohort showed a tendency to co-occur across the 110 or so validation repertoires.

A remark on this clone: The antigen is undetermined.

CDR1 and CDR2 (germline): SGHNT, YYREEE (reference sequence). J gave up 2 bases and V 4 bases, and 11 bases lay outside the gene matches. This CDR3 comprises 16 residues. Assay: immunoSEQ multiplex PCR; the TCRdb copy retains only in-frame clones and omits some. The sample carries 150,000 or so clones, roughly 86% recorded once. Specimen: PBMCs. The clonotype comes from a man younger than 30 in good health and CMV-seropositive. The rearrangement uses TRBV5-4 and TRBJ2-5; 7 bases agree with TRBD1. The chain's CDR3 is CASSPNRGQTQETQYF. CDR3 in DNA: TGTGCCAGCAGCCCAAACCGGGGACAGACACAAGAGACCCAGTACTTC.